This T cell receptor beta chain was obtained from a study of T cell responses to AZD1222 COVID-19 vaccine. For this clone: Antigen unknown.

Study-wide findings and caveats: The breadth and depth of Spike-specific TCRs increased once two AZD1222 doses had been given. Scientists sampled the repertoires only once the peak T cell response had passed. Donors were largely white British and mainly female; clonal diversity was possibly underestimated.

V lost 2 bases and J lost 1, with 5 bases in between. The CDR3 totals 13 residues. The germline CDR1 and CDR2 sequences are SGHAT and FQDESV (reference sequence). Profiled with immunoSEQ multiplex PCR; TCRdb holds only in-frame clones, not every one. This sample has around 130,000 clones, with 85% to 95% found just once. The genes are TRBV11-1 and TRBJ1-1; D gene unclear. This specimen consisted of peripheral blood, obtained on day 0 of AZD1222 vaccination. This clonotype was sampled from an adult in good health. The CDR3, as DNA: TGTGCCAGCAGCTTAAGCCAGAACACTGAAGCTTTCTTT. It translates to CASSLSQNTEAFF.